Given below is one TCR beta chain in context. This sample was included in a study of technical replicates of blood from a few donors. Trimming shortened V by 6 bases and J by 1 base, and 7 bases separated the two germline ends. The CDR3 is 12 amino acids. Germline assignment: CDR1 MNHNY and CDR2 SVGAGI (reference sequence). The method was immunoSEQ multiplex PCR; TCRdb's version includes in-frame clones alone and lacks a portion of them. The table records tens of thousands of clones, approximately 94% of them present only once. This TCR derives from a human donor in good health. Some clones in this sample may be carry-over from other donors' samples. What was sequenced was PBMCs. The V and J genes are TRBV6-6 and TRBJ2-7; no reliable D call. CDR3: CASRPESYEQYF. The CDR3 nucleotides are TGTGCCAGCAGGCCCGAGTCCTACGAGCAGTACTTC.